This T cell receptor beta chain was recovered during a study of technical replicates of blood from a few donors. TCRdb's copy holds only in-frame clones and misses some; the assay was immunoSEQ multiplex PCR. Of more than 90,000 clones listed, roughly 95% are singletons. Germline CDR1 reads SGHNT; CDR2 reads YENEEA. Losses at the gene ends were 6 bases for V and 2 bases for J; bases not matched to a gene: 10. The CDR3 loop spans 15 amino acids. The sequence was collected from a human donor in good health. The V call is TRBV11-3, the J call TRBJ2-7; TRBD2 matches 7 bases. Sequencing used T cells isolated from PBMCs. CDR3 sequence: CASSPKSGTTYEQYF. The CDR3 coding sequence is TGTGCCAGCAGTCCAAAAAGCGGGACTACCTACGAGCAGTACTTC.